Included here is one T cell receptor (beta chain) sequence, with context. This entry belongs to a study of blood T cell repertoires in COVID-19. In the study overall: The origin of the acute and convalescent COVID-19 samples was the United States, Italy and Spain. Sample material is recorded as cDNA or gDNA derived from T cells, B-cell-depleted T cells, or PBMCs.

The CDR3 contains 13 residues. CDR1 is KGHSH and CDR2 is LQKENI in the germline V gene. The trim removed 1 base at V and 8 bases at J, leaving 5 bases unmatched. TCRdb's copy holds only in-frame clones and misses some; the assay was immunoSEQ multiplex PCR. The table has under 75,000 clones, approximately 82% seen once. This chain links TRBV18 with TRBJ2-7; TRBD1 agrees at 7 bases. Sequenced material: peripheral blood. The clonotype comes from a human donor in a cohort sampled during active COVID-19. CDR3 residues: CASSPRGQDQQYF. The CDR3 DNA reads as TGTGCCAGCTCACCACGAGGACAGGACCAGCAGTACTTC.